The 27 T cell receptor beta chains presented below share a single source sample, sequenced in a study of T cell responses to AZD1222 COVID-19 vaccine (dated by TCRdb to 2020 to 2022). Reading the label with the study, this specimen's time point is: baseline before first vaccination. The intended sense of this specimen's treatment or condition label: meningococcal conjugate vaccine given as trial control. The protocol used for the library was the immunoSEQ multiplex PCR assay. Imported from immuneACCESS, the table was reduced by TCRdb to in-frame sequences with V and J called. These copies leave out some clones; in studies compared against another copy, an unresolved V gene accounts for under half, and the cause of the remainder is not known. The sample table lists about 120,000 clones, 88% of them with a count of one. The top ten clones comprise about 17% of the sample. Sequencing was performed on peripheral blood, taken on day 0 of MenACWY control vaccination. These receptors were taken from an adult in good health.

The chain links TRBV3-1 (or the pseudogene TRBV3-2) to TRBJ2-3, with D possibly TRBD2 on 5 matching bases. The germline gives CDR1 LGHDT, CDR2 YNNKEL (reference sequence). The CDR3 extends over 15 amino acids. V lost 1 base and J lost 6, with 14 bases in between. DNA for the CDR3: TGTGCCAGCAGCCAAGTCCCCACGACTATTGATACGCAGTATTTT. Residues: CASSQVPTTIDTQYF.

The chain has TRBV5-1 and TRBJ2-7; no clear D. CDR3 size: 15 residues. Germline V lookup: CDR1 SGHRS, CDR2 YFSETQ. V was shortened by 5 bases and J by 2 bases, with 17 bases between the two germline ends. CDR3 sequence reads: CASSPSGLETYEQYF. The CDR3 coding sequence is TGCGCCAGCAGTCCCTCGGGCCTAGAAACCTACGAGCAGTACTTC.

V and J are TRBV6-5 and TRBJ2-2; possibly TRBD2 for D (7 bases). Between the trimmed V and J ends, which lost 6 bases and 1 base, there was a span of 9 bases. CDR1 is MNHEY, CDR2 SVGAGI, per germline. The CDR3 is 14 amino acids. CDR3 protein: CASSGGRNTGELFF. The CDR3 DNA follows: TGTGCCAGCAGCGGGGGGCGGAACACCGGGGAGCTGTTTTTT.

Concerning this clone: Sequence at one end of the junction differs from germline and may be a read error. This chain uses TRBV15 with TRBJ1-1; D not resolved. CDR3 length: 14 amino acids. The germline gives CDR1 LNHNV, CDR2 YYDKDF (reference sequence). The CDR3, as DNA: TGTGCCACCAGCAGGGGCTCCGGGAACGCTGAAGCTTTCTTT. This codes for CATSRGSGNAEAFF.

This chain joins TRBV4-1 and TRBJ1-1; tentatively, D is TRBD1 (5 bases). From germline, CDR1 is MGHRA and CDR2 YSYEKL. Trimming shortened V by 0 bases and J by 6 bases, and 17 bases separated the two germline ends. The CDR3 length is 16 residues. DNA for the CDR3: TGCGCCAGCAGCCAAGATGAGAGGGGCCTCTTGTCTGAAGCTTTCTTT. Translating gives CASSQDERGLLSEAFF.

The chain has TRBV6-5 and TRBJ2-7; D ambiguous. CDR3 length: 10 amino acids. The V gene's germline CDR1 is MNHEY and CDR2 SVGAGI. The V gene lost 8 bases and the J gene lost 0 bases, with 2 bases spanning the gap. The DNA of the CDR3 is TGTGCCAGCGGCTCCTACGAGCAGTACTTC. This sequence encodes CASGSYEQYF.

The CDR3, as DNA: TGCAGCGTTGGGACAGTTCTCGAGAACACTGAAGCTTTCTTT. It codes for CSVGTVLENTEAFF. This rearrangement joins TRBV29-1 to TRBJ1-1, with D possibly matching TRBD1 (6 bases). The length of the CDR3 is 14 residues. CDR1 and CDR2 (germline): SQVTM, ANQGSEA. The V and J ends lost 4 bases and 1 base respectively, with 13 bases between them.

The chain joins TRBV7-2 to TRBJ1-3; no definite D call. The CDR3 has 16 residues. The germline V and J ends were trimmed by 3 bases and 3 bases, with 15 bases remaining between them. CDR1 and CDR2 (germline): SGHTA, FQGNSA. The CDR3 loop reads CASSFGIGIGGNTIYF. The CDR3 bases are TGTGCCAGCAGCTTTGGGATAGGGATCGGTGGAAACACCATATATTTT.

CDR3 nucleotide sequence: TGTGCCAGCAGTGGGCCAGAGTCAGCCTACGAGCAGTACTTC. This gives the protein CASSGPESAYEQYF. The J gene is TRBJ2-7, the V gene TRBV14; unclear D gene. The V gene lost 6 bases and the J gene lost 2 bases, with 14 bases spanning the gap. The CDR3 is 14 amino acids. The germline V gene has CDR1 SGHDN and CDR2 FVKESK.

This sequence joins TRBV6-5 and TRBJ2-2; 7 nucleotides align to TRBD2. The V gene's germline CDR1 is MNHEY and CDR2 SVGAGI. Trimming cost V 7 bases and J 8 bases; bases outside gene matches: 4. The CDR3 extends over 12 amino acids. For the CDR3, the DNA is TGTGCCAGCATGACTAGCTGGGGGGAGCTGTTTTTT. Its translation is CASMTSWGELFF.

The chain carries TRBV3-1 (or the pseudogene TRBV3-2) and TRBJ1-5, with D perhaps TRBD1 (5 bases). This CDR3 has 13 residues. The germline V and J ends were trimmed by 4 bases and 15 bases, with 19 bases remaining between them. The germline V gene encodes CDR1 LGHDT and CDR2 YNNKEL (reference sequence). Here the CDR3 reads CASSLGTNGPWHF. DNA for the CDR3: TGTGCCAGCAGCCTAGGGACGAACGGACCGTGGCATTTT.

This chain joins TRBV7-2 and TRBJ2-3; 7 bases align to TRBD2. Trimming at V came to 3 bases and at J to 6 bases, leaving 6 bases not matched to a gene. The CDR3 spans 14 residues. Per the germline V gene, CDR1 is SGHTA and CDR2 is FQGNSA. The CDR3 nucleotides are TGTGCCAGCAGCTTTGGAAGCGGGAAGGATACGCAGTATTTT. Its protein is CASSFGSGKDTQYF.

The J gene is TRBJ1-5, the V gene TRBV18; TRBD1 is a possible D gene (5 bases). Trimming left V 8 bases short and J 3 bases short, with 14 bases between. Germline loops: CDR1 KGHSH, CDR2 LQKENI. This CDR3 is built from 14 residues. For the CDR3, the DNA is TGTGCCAGCCGAGCGGGGCAGCCCAATCAGCCCCAGCATTTT. Protein product: CASRAGQPNQPQHF. Full variable domain (rest looked up from reference TRBV18 and TRBJ1-5): NAGVMQNPRHLVRRRGQEARLRCSPMKGHSHVYWYRQLPEEGLKFMVYLQKENIIDESGMPKERFSAEFPKEGPSILRIQQVVRGDSAAYFCASRAGQPNQPQHFGDGTRLSIL.

This chain uses TRBV12-1 with TRBJ2-1; the table's D call TRBD2 went unverified against the DNA. TRBV12-1 is a pseudogene. This CDR3 is built from 16 residues. CDR3 bases: TGTGCCAGCAGCTTTCAGACTAGCCGACGATCGGCTGAGCAGTTCTTC. Translated, it gives CASSFQTSRRSAEQFF.

This clone has a single count. The rearrangement uses TRBV27 and TRBJ2-5; tentatively, D is TRBD2 (7 bases). Trimming removed 10 bases at V and 5 bases at J, with 20 bases between. Per germline, CDR1 MNHEY and CDR2 SMNVEV (reference sequence). This CDR3 is built from 14 residues. CDR3 sequence (DNA): TGTGCCACCCGGCCTAGCGGAGGGGGGGAGACCCAGTACTTC. Amino acids: CATRPSGGGETQYF.

The chain links TRBV28 to TRBJ2-4; 10 bases are shared with TRBD2. V trimming: 5 bases; J trimming: 1 base; junction bases outside the gene matches: 14. The CDR3 loop spans 19 amino acids. Germline V gene data show CDR1 as MDHEN and CDR2 as SYDVKM. DNA for the CDR3: TGTGCCAGCAGTCCCCCGCGGGCTAGCGGGAGAGTGGCCAAAAACATTCAGTACTTC. Amino acids: CASSPPRASGRVAKNIQYF.

V is TRBV7-3 and J is TRBJ2-3; D gene ambiguous. Germline-derived CDR1 and CDR2 are SGHTA and FQGTGA. The CDR3 sequence is 13 residues long. V lost 2 bases to trimming and J lost 4 bases, with 7 bases between them. In DNA, the CDR3 is TGTGCCAGCAGCTTAGGCGTTCCAGATACGCAGTATTTT. Residues: CASSLGVPDTQYF.

The chain's CDR3 is CASSRTTGGISGYTF. CDR3 sequence (DNA): TGTGCCAGCAGTCGAACGACAGGGGGTATCTCTGGCTACACCTTC. J is TRBJ1-2 and V is TRBV7-6; 9 positions match TRBD1. Germline lookup yields CDR1 SGHVS and CDR2 FNYEAQ. V trimming: 6 bases; J trimming: 7 bases; junction bases outside the gene matches: 12. This CDR3 has 15 amino acids.

The chain has TRBV7-8 and TRBJ2-2; 10 bases are a match to TRBD2. The V and J ends lost 5 bases and 7 bases, in that order; junction bases with no gene match: 10. Germline V CDR1 and CDR2: SGHVS, FQNEAQ. This CDR3 region has 16 residues. The CDR3 here is CASSDTSGISGGELFF. In DNA form, the CDR3 reads TGTGCCAGCAGCGACACTAGCGGGATAAGTGGCGGGGAGCTGTTTTTT.

V gene TRBV5-1 combines with J gene TRBJ2-2, with 8 positions matching TRBD2. V trimming: 5 bases; J trimming: 1 base; junction bases outside the gene matches: 13. From germline, CDR1 is SGHRS and CDR2 YFSETQ. The CDR3 consists of 18 residues. CDR3 in amino acids: CASSLGAAGAGNTGELFF. The CDR3 nucleotides read TGCGCCAGCAGTTTAGGGGCAGCGGGAGCAGGGAACACCGGGGAGCTGTTTTTT.

The chain uses TRBV11-2 and TRBJ1-6, with D hard to call. The germline V and J ends were trimmed by 5 bases and 7 bases, with 12 bases remaining between them. The length of the CDR3 is 14 residues. Germline V gene sequence: CDR1 SGHAT, CDR2 FQNNGV. CDR3 sequence: CASSQVDGNSPLHF. CDR3 coding DNA: TGTGCCAGCAGCCAAGTTGACGGAAATTCACCCCTCCACTTT. Together with reference TRBV11-2 and TRBJ1-6, the CDR3 gives the full variable domain: EAGVAQSPRYKIIEKRQSVAFWCNPISGHATLYWYQQILGQGPKLLIQFQNNGVVDDSQLPKDRFSAERLKGVDSTLKIQPAKLEDSAVYLCASSQVDGNSPLHFGNGTRLTVT.

This chain links TRBV2 with TRBJ2-7, with TRBD2 matching 9 bases. Germline CDR1 SNHLY, CDR2 FYNNEI. This CDR3 region has 15 residues. The J segment lost 7 bases and the V segment lost 3 bases, leaving 10 bases of the junction unmatched. CDR3 sequence reads: CASSEWLAGGREQYF. CDR3 nucleotides: TGTGCCAGCAGTGAGTGGTTGGCGGGAGGGCGAGAGCAGTACTTC.

The rearrangement links TRBV5-4 to TRBJ2-4; 16 bases agree with TRBD2. CDR1 SGHNT and CDR2 YYREEE come from the germline V gene (reference sequence). The CDR3 loop spans 18 amino acids. The trim removed 3 bases at V and 0 bases at J, leaving 3 bases unmatched. CDR3 DNA sequence: TGTGCCAGCAGCTCGGGACTAGCGGGAGGGGGAGCCAAAAACATTCAGTACTTC. It yields the protein CASSSGLAGGGAKNIQYF.

The gene calls are TRBV6-5 and TRBJ1-1, with TRBD1 identical over 8 bases. This CDR3 region has 12 residues. V was clipped by 4 bases and J by 10 bases; unmatched bases: 5. Per the germline V gene, CDR1 is MNHEY and CDR2 is SVGAGI. CDR3 DNA: TGTGCCAGCAGTTCCCAGACAGGGGTAGCTTTCTTT. Protein: CASSSQTGVAFF.

The rearrangement uses TRBV5-6 and TRBJ2-5, with TRBD1 identical over 7 bases. The CDR3 is made up of 17 amino acids. Germline CDR1 reads SGHDT; CDR2 reads YYEEEE. The V gene end was trimmed by 0 bases and the J gene end by 1 base; junction bases not matched to a gene: 9. The CDR3 loop reads CASSLAGQTILQETQYF. CDR3 DNA: TGTGCCAGCAGCTTGGCGGGACAGACAATACTCCAAGAGACCCAGTACTTC.

The CDR3 loop reads CASSLTLPGASTDTQYF. CDR3 in DNA: TGCGCCAGCAGCTTGACATTGCCGGGAGCTAGCACAGATACGCAGTATTTT. J is TRBJ2-3 and V is TRBV5-1, with D tentatively TRBD2 (6 bases). The V end lost 1 base, the J end lost 0 bases, and 15 bases lay between the germline ends. Germline V CDR1 and CDR2: SGHRS, YFSETQ. The CDR3 spans 17 residues.

The genes are TRBV24-1 and TRBJ2-6; D is perhaps TRBD1 (6 bases). Germline V CDR1 and CDR2: KGHDR, SFDVKD. V dropped 3 bases and J dropped 3 bases, with 8 bases sitting between them. The CDR3 length is 15 residues. CDR3: CATSDAGVGANVLTF. CDR3 nucleotides: TGTGCCACCAGTGATGCAGGGGTTGGGGCCAACGTCCTGACTTTC.